These T cell receptor beta chains were read from a single sample in a study of T-cell reconstitution after alpha-beta-depleted transplantation in children. TCRdb recomputed calls from the PCR reads with MiXCR, one row per CDR3 protein. The table shows 450,000 to 600,000 distinct CDR3 sequences, with about 30% occurring only once. The sequencing used PBMCs from the stem cell graft donor, collected from the stem cell graft. These receptor sequences come from a human donor who donated a stem cell graft to a child with aplastic anemia. Both conserved end residues are part of each CDR3. The D gene is left open where the match is weak. A row's size may be missing; if present it is once, few, many or a size class.

TRBV29-1,-,TRBD2,TRBJ2-3,TGCAGCGTTTACGGACTAGCGGGAGGGAAAACAGATACGCAGTATTTT,CSVYGLAGGKTDTQYF
TRBV6-2/TRBV6-3,few,-,TRBJ2-3,TGTGCCAGCGCCGACAGCCGCACAGATACGCAGTATTTT,CASADSRTDTQYF
TRBV29-1,many,TRBD2,TRBJ2-1,TGCAGCGCCTCGTGGACTAGCGGCAATGAGCAGTTCTTC,CSASWTSGNEQFF
TRBV7-3,few,TRBD2,TRBJ2-1,TGTGCCAGCAGCTCCCAACCACCGGGACTAGCGTTCCATGAGCAGTTCTTC,CASSSQPPGLAFHEQFF
TRBV12-5,-,TRBD2,TRBJ2-7,TGTGCTAGTGCTCTTAGCGGGAGCCACGAGCAGTACTTC,CASALSGSHEQYF
TRBV7-2,-,-,TRBJ1-1,TGTGCCAGCAGCTCGAGGGGACGGTTGAACACTGAAGCTTTCTTT,CASSSRGRLNTEAFF
TRBV13,-,-,TRBJ2-1,TGTGCCAGCAGCTTAGCGGGGGGCGGGTACGATGAGCAGTTCTTC,CASSLAGGGYDEQFF
TRBV19,-,TRBD1,TRBJ2-6,TGTGCCAGTAGTAGGCAGGGGGCAGGAGGGGCCAACGTCCTGACTTTC,CASSRQGAGGANVLTF
TRBV6-2/TRBV6-3,-,-,TRBJ1-1,TGTGCCAGCAGTTACGCGTTCAGAAGGATGAACACTGAAGCTTTCTTT,CASSYAFRRMNTEAFF
TRBV6-1,-,-,TRBJ1-3,TGTGCCAGCAGGAGCCGTCAGGTTCTGGGAAACACCATATATTTT,CASRSRQVLGNTIYF
TRBV18,few,-,TRBJ1-1,TGTGCCAGCTCACCGTGGGACTCGGGTGAAGCTTTCTTT,CASSPWDSGEAFF
TRBV4-3,few,-,TRBJ2-6,TGCGCCAGCAGCCAAGACAGGCAGAGCTCTGGGGCCAACGTCCTGACTTTC,CASSQDRQSSGANVLTF
TRBV6-2/TRBV6-3,few,-,TRBJ1-1,TGTGCCAGCAGTTTAACAGTGCAGGGCCTGAACACTGAAGCTTTCTTT,CASSLTVQGLNTEAFF
TRBV19,-,TRBD2,TRBJ2-3,TGTGCCAGTAGTATAGAGGCTAGCGGTTACACAGATACGCAGTATTTT,CASSIEASGYTDTQYF
TRBV5-8,few,-,TRBJ2-7,TGTGCCAGCAGCTCGACCGGGACTCTTTACCTCGACGAGCAGTACTTC,CASSSTGTLYLDEQYF
TRBV7-2,-,-,TRBJ2-5,TGTGCCAGCAGCTTAAGTGGACACCGGGAGACCCAGTACTTC,CASSLSGHRETQYF
TRBV5-6,-,-,TRBJ2-7,TGTGCCAGCAGCTTGAGACGGAGGGTAAACTACGAGCAGTACTTC,CASSLRRRVNYEQYF
TRBV12-3/TRBV12-4,few,TRBD2,TRBJ2-1,TGTGCCAGCAACCCTAGCGGGAGGAGCTCCTACAATGAGCAGTTCTTC,CASNPSGRSSYNEQFF
TRBV20-1,once,TRBD1,TRBJ1-3,TGCAGTGCTAGAGATATGACAGGGCCCTCTGGAAACACCATATATTTT,CSARDMTGPSGNTIYF
TRBV20-1,few,-,TRBJ1-1,TGCAGTGCTAGAACAGGGCCCACTGAAGCTTTCTTT,CSARTGPTEAFF